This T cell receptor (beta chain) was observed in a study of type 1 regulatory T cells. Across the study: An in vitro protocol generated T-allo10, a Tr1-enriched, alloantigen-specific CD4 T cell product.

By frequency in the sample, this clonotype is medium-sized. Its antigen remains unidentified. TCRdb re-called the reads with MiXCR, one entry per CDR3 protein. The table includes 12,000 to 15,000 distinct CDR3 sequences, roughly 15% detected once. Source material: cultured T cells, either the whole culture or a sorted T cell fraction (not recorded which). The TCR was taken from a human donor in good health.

The CDR3 DNA reads TGCAGTGGGGAGAGCTCCTACAATGAGCAGTTCTTC. Translating gives CSGESSYNEQFF. The chain employs TRBV20-1 and TRBJ2-1; D is perhaps TRBD2 (5 bases). CDR3 length equals 12 residues. V lost 7 bases and J lost 0, with 7 bases in between. CDR1 and CDR2 (germline): DFQATT, SNEGSKA (reference sequence).